This T cell receptor (beta chain) was documented in a study of blood T cells in healthy people across ages. Next came a second PCR, run for about 6 to 12 cycles, which used a sample-barcoded 5' primer along with a J-beta primer mix. TCRdb passed the 5' RACE reads through MiXCR, listing each CDR3 protein once. The profile covers hundreds of thousands of distinct CDR3 sequences, with roughly 29% appearing a single time and over 25% taken by the ten largest. CDR3 length: 15 residues. Germline CDR1 reads MDHEN; CDR2 reads SYDVKM. V was cut by 5 bases and J by 1 base, with 12 bases left in between. This sequence joins TRBV28 and TRBJ1-5, with D unclear. The source is a woman between 65 and 79 years old in good health. Source material: blood. The chain's CDR3 is CASSPTLGSNQPQHF. The CDR3 region has the DNA TGTGCCAGCAGTCCCACCCTGGGGAGCAATCAGCCCCAGCATTTT.